These 18 T cell receptor beta chains were sequenced from one sample in a study of human T cells and chemical hapten exposure. Each CDR3 protein gets one entry after TCRdb re-called the RACE reads with MiXCR. The table shows tens of thousands of distinct CDR3 sequences, with 10% occurring only once. This sample's time point: patch test 2, 6 weeks after DPC sensitization. Noted treatment: therapeutic diphenylcyclopropenone sensitization with weekly scalp DPC. This specimen was whole blood, taken in connection with sensitization to the hapten diphenylcyclopropenone (DPC). Receptors originate from a woman in her fifties or sixties with alopecia areata. Some clones in this sample may be carry-over from other donors' samples.

This clonotype was seen once. The V and J genes are TRBV10-3 and TRBJ1-4; TRBD1 matches at 7 bases. The germline V gene has CDR1 ENHRY and CDR2 SYGVKD. V shed 3 bases, J shed 3 bases, and the junction held 4 bases outside the gene matches. This CDR3 has 15 amino acids. CDR3 sequence: CAISDRGTPNEKLFF. The CDR3 DNA is TGTGCCATCAGTGACAGGGGGACGCCTAATGAAAAACTGTTTTTT.

This clonotype turned up a few times. The chain employs TRBV3-1 and TRBJ2-1, with D perhaps TRBD2 (6 bases). There are 16 residues in the CDR3. Germline CDR1 is LGHDT and CDR2 is YNNKEL (reference sequence). Trimming took off 4 bases at V and 3 bases at J, with 16 bases between the two ends. CDR3 protein: CASSPSGDYDYNEQFF. The DNA for the CDR3 is TGTGCCAGCAGCCCCTCGGGAGACTACGACTACAATGAGCAGTTCTTC.

This clonotype has more than one count but fewer than ten. This chain connects TRBV20-1 to TRBJ2-7; 10 nucleotides match TRBD2. J gave up 2 bases and V 3 bases, and 7 bases lay outside the gene matches. From germline, CDR1 is DFQATT and CDR2 SNEGSKA (reference sequence). This CDR3 has 15 amino acids. This CDR3 is CSARMLAGVAYEQYF. As DNA, the CDR3 is TGCAGTGCTAGGATGCTAGCGGGAGTCGCCTACGAGCAGTACTTC.

This clonotype has a handful of counts. The CDR3 is CASRPGHLNEKLFF. The CDR3 DNA sequence: TGTGCCAGCAGGCCGGGACACCTTAATGAAAAACTGTTTTTT. The J gene is TRBJ1-4, the V gene TRBV12-3 or TRBV12-4; D is possibly TRBD1 (6 bases). Between the trimmed V and J ends, which lost 6 bases and 4 bases, there was a span of 12 bases. The CDR3 runs 14 residues.

Concerning this clonotype itself: A read error may account for a junction end that differs from germline. The chain links TRBV29-1 to TRBJ1-2; perhaps TRBD1 as D (5 bases). The CDR3 is 11 amino acids. The germline V gene has CDR1 SQVTM and CDR2 ANQGSEA. In DNA, the CDR3 is TGCAGCGTCGAAGGGCAGGGTGGCTACACCTTC. It is translated as CSVEGQGGYTF.

This clonotype came up many times. This chain joins TRBV6-6 and TRBJ2-1, with TRBD2 matching over 9 bases. This CDR3 is built from 15 residues. Germline trimming cut 6 bases from V and 5 bases from J; bases unmatched to any gene: 8. The germline gives CDR1 MNHNY, CDR2 SVGAGI (reference sequence). Here the CDR3 reads CASSSGTSRDNEQFF. CDR3 DNA: TGTGCCAGCAGCTCCGGGACTAGCAGAGACAATGAGCAGTTCTTC.

This chain uses TRBV10-3 with TRBJ2-6; no clear D gene. The CDR3 runs to 13 residues. V was cut by 6 bases and J by 0 bases, with 3 bases left in between. Looked up from germline, CDR1 is ENHRY and CDR2 is SYGVKD. The CDR3: CAISYSGANVLTF. The CDR3 DNA is TGTGCCATCAGCTACTCTGGGGCCAACGTCCTGACTTTC.

This clonotype was found many times. V gene TRBV3-1 combines with J gene TRBJ1-6; TRBD1 might be the D (6 bases). CDR1 LGHDT and CDR2 YNNKEL come from the germline V gene (reference sequence). The V and J ends lost 2 bases and 9 bases respectively, with 17 bases between them. The CDR3 has 16 residues. The CDR3 sequence is CASSQFRELRGSPLHF. CDR3 sequence (DNA): TGTGCCAGCAGCCAATTCCGGGAACTCAGGGGTTCACCCCTCCACTTT.

This clonotype appeared many times. This chain connects TRBV11-2 to TRBJ2-1; perhaps TRBD2 as D (6 bases). V dropped 2 bases and J dropped 5 bases, with 19 bases sitting between them. Germline-derived CDR1 and CDR2 are SGHAT and FQNNGV. This CDR3 comprises 17 residues. The CDR3 region has the DNA TGTGCCAGCAGCTTAACCCGCGGGATACTTACGGACAATGAGCAGTTCTTC. Its translation: CASSLTRGILTDNEQFF.

The chain carries TRBV10-2 and TRBJ1-1, with a possible D match to TRBD1 (5 bases). The CDR3 is 16 amino acids. Germline values: CDR1 WSHSY, CDR2 SAAADI. Trimming shortened V by 2 bases and J by 3 bases, and 16 bases separated the two germline ends. CDR3 loop: CASSEMRGDGDTEAFF. The CDR3 DNA reads TGCGCCAGCAGTGAGATGAGAGGGGACGGTGACACTGAAGCTTTCTTT.

This clonotype was observed many times. The gene calls are TRBV13 and TRBJ2-5; 9 nucleotides align to TRBD1. This CDR3 spans 15 amino acids. CDR1 and CDR2 from the germline V gene are PRHDT and FYEKMQ (reference sequence). Trimming at V came to 2 bases and at J to 4 bases, leaving 5 bases not matched to a gene. CDR3 loop: CASSLRTGGGETQYF. In DNA, the CDR3 is TGTGCCAGCAGCTTAAGAACAGGGGGCGGAGAGACCCAGTACTTC.

This clonotype has ten or more counts. The chain combines TRBV6-2 or TRBV6-3 with TRBJ2-5; no firm D call. The CDR3 runs 13 residues. V lost 6 bases and J 1 base, leaving 9 bases between the germline ends. Germline values: CDR1 MNHEY, CDR2 SVGEGT. The CDR3 loop is CASRGQLQETQYF. The DNA of the CDR3 is TGTGCCAGCAGAGGGCAGCTCCAAGAGACCCAGTACTTC.

For this clonotype: This sequence may be a read error, since a much larger clone differs from it by one base. The chain has TRBV20-1 and TRBJ2-1; perhaps TRBD2 as D (6 bases). CDR1 and CDR2 from the germline V gene are DFQATT and SNEGSKA (reference sequence). The V and J ends lost 7 bases and 4 bases respectively, with 11 bases between them. The CDR3 contains 12 residues. The CDR3 DNA reads TGCAGTGTTAGCGGAGAATACAATGAGCAGTTCTTC. Translated, it gives CSVSGEYNEQFF.

The rearrangement links TRBV10-3 to TRBJ1-3; D is undetermined. Trimming shortened V by 3 bases and J by 4 bases, and 4 bases separated the two germline ends. Per the germline V gene, CDR1 is ENHRY and CDR2 is SYGVKD. The CDR3 spans 12 residues. The DNA of the CDR3 is TGTGCCATCAGTGACACCGGAAACACCATATATTTT. Amino acids: CAISDTGNTIYF.

The chain has TRBV9 and TRBJ1-3; TRBD1 matches at 8 bases. From germline, CDR1 is SGDLS and CDR2 YYNGEE. This CDR3 is 18 amino acids long. V dropped 4 bases and J dropped 0; count of bases not matched to a gene: 12. CDR3 protein: CASSYGTGVPRSGNTIYF. CDR3 coding DNA: TGTGCCAGCAGCTACGGGACAGGAGTACCCCGCTCTGGAAACACCATATATTTT.

DNA of the CDR3: TGTGCCAGCAGCGGGACTAGCGGGAGGGCCTTGGAGACCCAGTACTTC. As protein: CASSGTSGRALETQYF. The rearrangement uses TRBV6-2 or TRBV6-3 and TRBJ2-5; 16 bases match TRBD2. Germline CDR1 MNHEY, CDR2 SVGEGT. The V segment lost 6 bases and the J segment 5 bases; nucleotides outside the gene matches: 6. This CDR3 region has 16 residues.

In this sample, this clonotype turned up many times. V and J are TRBV19 and TRBJ2-2, with D possibly matching TRBD1 (6 bases). The length of the CDR3 is 15 residues. V lost 4 bases and J 4 bases, leaving 13 bases between the germline ends. The germline CDR1 and CDR2 sequences are LNHDA and SQIVND (reference sequence). The CDR3: CASSRGRGVTGELFF. For the CDR3, the DNA is TGTGCCAGTAGTAGGGGGCGAGGTGTCACCGGGGAGCTGTTTTTT. Based on the CDR3 plus reference TRBV19 and TRBJ2-2, the full variable domain is DGGITQSPKYLFRKEGQNVTLSCEQNLNHDAMYWYRQDPGQGLRLIYYSQIVNDFQKGDIAEGYSVSREKKESFPLTVTSAQKNPTAFYLCASSRGRGVTGELFFGEGSRLTVL.

This clonotype was found many times. The V gene is TRBV29-1, the J gene TRBJ1-1; a possible D gene is TRBD1 (5 bases). Germline CDR1 reads SQVTM; CDR2 reads ANQGSEA. The CDR3 has 12 residues. Trimming removed 0 bases from V and 4 bases from J, with 6 bases in between. The CDR3 bases are TGCAGCGTTGAAGATAGGGGCACTGAAGCTTTCTTT. As protein: CSVEDRGTEAFF.